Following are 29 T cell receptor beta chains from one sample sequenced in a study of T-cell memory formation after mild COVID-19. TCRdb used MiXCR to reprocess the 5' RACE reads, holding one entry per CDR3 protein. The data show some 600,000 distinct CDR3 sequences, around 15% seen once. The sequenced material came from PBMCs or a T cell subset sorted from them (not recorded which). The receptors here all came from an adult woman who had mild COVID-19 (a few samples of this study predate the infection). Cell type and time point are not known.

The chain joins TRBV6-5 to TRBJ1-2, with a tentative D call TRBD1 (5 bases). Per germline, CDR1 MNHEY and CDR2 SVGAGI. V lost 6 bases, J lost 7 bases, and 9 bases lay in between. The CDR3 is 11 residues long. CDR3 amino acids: CASSQGAGYTF. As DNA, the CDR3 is TGTGCCAGCAGCCAAGGGGCTGGCTACACCTTC.

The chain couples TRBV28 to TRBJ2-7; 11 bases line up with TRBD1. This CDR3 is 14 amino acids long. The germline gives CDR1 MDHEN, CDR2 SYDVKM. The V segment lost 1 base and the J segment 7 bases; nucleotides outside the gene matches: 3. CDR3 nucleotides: TGTGCCAGCAGTTTATTGGACAGGGGGCATGAGCAGTACTTC. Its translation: CASSLLDRGHEQYF.

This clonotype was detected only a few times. In DNA form, the CDR3 reads TGCGCCAGCAGCCCGTATGTAGATACGCAGTATTTT. Translated, it gives CASSPYVDTQYF. The rearrangement joins TRBV5-1 to TRBJ2-3, with D uncertain. Trimming took off 4 bases at V and 5 bases at J, with 8 bases between the two ends. Germline CDR1 SGHRS, CDR2 YFSETQ. This CDR3 has 12 residues.

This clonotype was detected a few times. The CDR3 loop reads CASSRSGLTDTQYF. The CDR3 nucleotides read TGTGCCAGCAGCCGTAGCGGGCTCACAGATACGCAGTATTTT. The rearrangement uses TRBV5-4 and TRBJ2-3; 7 bases are a match to TRBD2. After removal of 4 bases from V and 2 bases from J, the junction contained 4 bases not matched to a gene. The CDR3 totals 14 residues. CDR1 is SGHNT, CDR2 YYREEE, per germline (reference sequence).

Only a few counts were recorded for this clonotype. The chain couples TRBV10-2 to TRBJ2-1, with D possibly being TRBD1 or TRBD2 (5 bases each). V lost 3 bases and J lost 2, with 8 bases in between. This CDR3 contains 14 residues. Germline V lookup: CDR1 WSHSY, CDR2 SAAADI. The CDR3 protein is CASSERDPYNEQFF. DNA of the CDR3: TGCGCCAGCAGTGAAAGGGACCCCTACAATGAGCAGTTCTTC.

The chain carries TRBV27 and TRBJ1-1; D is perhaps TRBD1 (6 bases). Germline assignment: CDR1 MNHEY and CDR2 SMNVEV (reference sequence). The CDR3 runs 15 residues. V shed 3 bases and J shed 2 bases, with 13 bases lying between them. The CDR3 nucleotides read TGTGCCAGCAGTTTTCTGAACGGGGGCAACACTGAAGCTTTCTTT. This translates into CASSFLNGGNTEAFF.

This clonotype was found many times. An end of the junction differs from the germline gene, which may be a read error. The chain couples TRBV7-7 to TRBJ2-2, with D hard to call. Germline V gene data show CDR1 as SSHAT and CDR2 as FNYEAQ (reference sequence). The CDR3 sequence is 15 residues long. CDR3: CASSPTLSNTGELFF. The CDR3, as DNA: TGTGCTAGCAGCCCCACTCTTTCGAACACCGGGGAGCTGTTTTTT. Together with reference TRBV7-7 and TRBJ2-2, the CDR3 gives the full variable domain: GAGVSQSPRYKVTKRGQDVTLRCDPISSHATLYWYQQALGQGPEFLTYFNYEAQPDKSGLPSDRFSAERPEGSISTLTIQRTEQRDSAMYRCASSPTLSNTGELFFGEGSRLTVL.

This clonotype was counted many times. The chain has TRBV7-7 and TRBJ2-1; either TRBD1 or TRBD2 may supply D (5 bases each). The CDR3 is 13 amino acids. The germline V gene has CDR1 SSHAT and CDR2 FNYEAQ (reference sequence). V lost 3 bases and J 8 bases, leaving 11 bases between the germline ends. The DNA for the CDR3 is TGTGCCAGCAGCTTGGGACCCTCCTATGAGCAGTTCTTC. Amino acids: CASSLGPSYEQFF.

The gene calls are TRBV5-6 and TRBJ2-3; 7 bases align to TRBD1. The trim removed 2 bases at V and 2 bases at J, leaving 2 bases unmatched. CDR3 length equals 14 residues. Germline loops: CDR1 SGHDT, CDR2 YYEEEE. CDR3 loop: CASSFGTDTDTQYF. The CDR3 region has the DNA TGTGCCAGCAGCTTCGGGACAGACACAGATACGCAGTATTTT.

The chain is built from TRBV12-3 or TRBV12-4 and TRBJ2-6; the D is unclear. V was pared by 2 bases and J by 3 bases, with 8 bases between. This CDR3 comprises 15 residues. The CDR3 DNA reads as TGTGCCAGCAGTTTAACGGCTAATGGGGCCAACGTCCTGACTTTC. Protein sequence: CASSLTANGANVLTF.

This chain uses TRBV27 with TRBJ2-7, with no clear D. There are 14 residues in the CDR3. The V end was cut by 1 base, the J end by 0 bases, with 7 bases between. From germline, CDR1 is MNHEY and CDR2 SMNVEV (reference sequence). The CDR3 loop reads CASSLLWNSYEQYF. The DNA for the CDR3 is TGTGCCAGCAGTTTATTGTGGAACTCCTACGAGCAGTACTTC.

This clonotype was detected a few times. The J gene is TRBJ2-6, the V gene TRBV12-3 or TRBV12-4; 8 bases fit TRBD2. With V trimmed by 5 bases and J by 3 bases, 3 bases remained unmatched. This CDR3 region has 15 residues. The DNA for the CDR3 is TGTGCCAGCAGTGTGGGACTAGGTGGGGCCAACGTCCTGACTTTC. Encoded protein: CASSVGLGGANVLTF.

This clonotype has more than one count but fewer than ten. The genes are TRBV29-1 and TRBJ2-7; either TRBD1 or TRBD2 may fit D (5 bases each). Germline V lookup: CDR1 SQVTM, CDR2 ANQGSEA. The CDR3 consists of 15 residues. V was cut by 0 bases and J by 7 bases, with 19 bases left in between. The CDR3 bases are TGCAGCGTTGAAGATGAGGGGACGGGTTCGTTGGAGCAGTACTTC. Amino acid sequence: CSVEDEGTGSLEQYF.

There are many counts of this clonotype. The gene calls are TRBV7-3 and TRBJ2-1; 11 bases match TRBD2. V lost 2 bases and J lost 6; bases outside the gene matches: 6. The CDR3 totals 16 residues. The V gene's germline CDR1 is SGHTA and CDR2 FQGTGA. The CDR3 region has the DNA TGTGCCAGCAGCTTATTAGGGACTAGCGGCCTCAATGAGCAGTTCTTC. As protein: CASSLLGTSGLNEQFF.

The CDR3, as DNA: TGTGCCAGCAGTGAATATAAGAAGACCGGGACTAGCGGGAAGCCTGGGTATATCTACAATGAGCAGTTCTTC. Protein product: CASSEYKKTGTSGKPGYIYNEQFF. V gene TRBV25-1 combines with J gene TRBJ2-1; 13 nucleotides agree with TRBD2. CDR3 size: 24 residues. Trimming at V came to 0 bases and at J to 3 bases, leaving 23 bases not matched to a gene. Germline V gives CDR1 MGHDK, CDR2 SYGVNS.

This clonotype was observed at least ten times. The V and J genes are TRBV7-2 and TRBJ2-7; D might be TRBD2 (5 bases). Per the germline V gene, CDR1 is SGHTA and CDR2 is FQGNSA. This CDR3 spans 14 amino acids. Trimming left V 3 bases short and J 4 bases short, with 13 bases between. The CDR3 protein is CASSFGLGSYEQYF. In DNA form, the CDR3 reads TGTGCCAGCAGCTTTGGCCTAGGGAGTTACGAGCAGTACTTC.

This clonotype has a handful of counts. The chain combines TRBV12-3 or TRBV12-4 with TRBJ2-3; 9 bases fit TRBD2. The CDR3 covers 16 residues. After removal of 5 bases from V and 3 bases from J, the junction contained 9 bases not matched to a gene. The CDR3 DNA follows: TGTGCCAGCAGTCCGACGACTAGCGGACTGACAGATACGCAGTATTTT. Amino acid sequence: CASSPTTSGLTDTQYF.

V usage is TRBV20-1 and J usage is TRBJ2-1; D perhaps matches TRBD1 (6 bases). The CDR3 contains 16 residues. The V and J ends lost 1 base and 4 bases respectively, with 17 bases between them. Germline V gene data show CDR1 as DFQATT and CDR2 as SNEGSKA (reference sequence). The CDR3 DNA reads TGCAGTGCTAGAGGTACAGGGCAACCCGGATACAATGAGCAGTTCTTC. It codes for CSARGTGQPGYNEQFF.

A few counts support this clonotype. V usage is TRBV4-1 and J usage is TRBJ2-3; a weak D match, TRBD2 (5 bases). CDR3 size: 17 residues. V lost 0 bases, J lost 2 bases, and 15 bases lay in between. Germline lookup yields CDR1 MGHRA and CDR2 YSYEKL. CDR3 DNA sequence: TGCGCCAGCAGCCAAGACGCCAGCGGAGGATCCACAGATACGCAGTATTTT. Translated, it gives CASSQDASGGSTDTQYF.

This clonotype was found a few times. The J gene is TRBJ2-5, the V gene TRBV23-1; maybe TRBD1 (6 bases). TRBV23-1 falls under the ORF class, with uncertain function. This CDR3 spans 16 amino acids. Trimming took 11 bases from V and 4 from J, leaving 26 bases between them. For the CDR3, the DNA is TGCGCCCGACCAAGAAACCAAGCAGGGGCAGGAGAGACCCAGTACTTC. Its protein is CARPRNQAGAGETQYF.

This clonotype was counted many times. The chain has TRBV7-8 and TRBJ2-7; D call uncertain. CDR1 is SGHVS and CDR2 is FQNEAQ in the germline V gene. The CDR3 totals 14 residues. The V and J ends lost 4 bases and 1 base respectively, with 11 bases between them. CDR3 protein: CASSSKPLSYEQYF. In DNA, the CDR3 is TGTGCCAGCAGCTCAAAACCTCTATCCTACGAGCAGTACTTC.

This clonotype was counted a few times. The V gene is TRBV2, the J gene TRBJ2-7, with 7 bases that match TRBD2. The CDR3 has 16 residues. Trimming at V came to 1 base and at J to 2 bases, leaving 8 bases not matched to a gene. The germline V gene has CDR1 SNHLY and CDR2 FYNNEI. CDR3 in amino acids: CASSEVGDYGAYEQYF. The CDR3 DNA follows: TGTGCCAGCAGTGAAGTAGGGGACTATGGGGCCTACGAGCAGTACTTC.

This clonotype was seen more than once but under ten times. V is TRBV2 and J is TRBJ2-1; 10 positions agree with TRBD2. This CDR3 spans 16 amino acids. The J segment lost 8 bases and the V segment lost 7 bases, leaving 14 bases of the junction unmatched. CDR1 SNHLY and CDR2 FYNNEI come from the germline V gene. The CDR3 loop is CASKRASGSSIDEQFF. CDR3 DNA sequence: TGTGCCAGCAAAAGGGCTAGCGGGAGCAGTATCGATGAGCAGTTCTTC.

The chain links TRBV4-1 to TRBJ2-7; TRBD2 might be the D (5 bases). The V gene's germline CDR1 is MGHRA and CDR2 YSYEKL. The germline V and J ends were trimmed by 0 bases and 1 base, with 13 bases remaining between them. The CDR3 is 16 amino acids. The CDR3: CASSQDGVLASYEQYF. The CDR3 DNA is TGCGCCAGCAGCCAAGATGGGGTGCTAGCATCCTACGAGCAGTACTTC.

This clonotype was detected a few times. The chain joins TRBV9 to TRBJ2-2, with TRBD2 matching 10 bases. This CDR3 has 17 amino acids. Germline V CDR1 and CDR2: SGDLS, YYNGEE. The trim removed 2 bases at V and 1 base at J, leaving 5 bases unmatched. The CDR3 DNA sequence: TGTGCCAGCAGCGTCGGCCTAGCGGGAGTGAACACCGGGGAGCTGTTTTTT. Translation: CASSVGLAGVNTGELFF.

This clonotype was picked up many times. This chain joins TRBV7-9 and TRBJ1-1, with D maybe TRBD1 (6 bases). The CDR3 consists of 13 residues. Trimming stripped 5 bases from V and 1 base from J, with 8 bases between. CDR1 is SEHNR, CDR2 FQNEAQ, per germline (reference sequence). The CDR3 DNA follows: TGTGCCAGCAGCGAGGACAGGAACACTGAAGCTTTCTTT. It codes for CASSEDRNTEAFF. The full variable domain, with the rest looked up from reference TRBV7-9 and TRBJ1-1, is DTGVSQNPRHKITKRGQNVTFRCDPISEHNRLYWYRQTLGQGPEFLTYFQNEAQLEKSRLLSDRFSAERPKGSFSTLEIQRTEQGDSAMYLCASSEDRNTEAFFGQGTRLTVV.

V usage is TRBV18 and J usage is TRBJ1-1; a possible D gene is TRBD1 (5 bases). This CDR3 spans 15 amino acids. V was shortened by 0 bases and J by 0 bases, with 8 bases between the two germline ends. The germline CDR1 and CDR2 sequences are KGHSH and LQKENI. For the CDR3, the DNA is TGTGCCAGCTCACCACCTTCAGGGATGAACACTGAAGCTTTCTTT. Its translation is CASSPPSGMNTEAFF.

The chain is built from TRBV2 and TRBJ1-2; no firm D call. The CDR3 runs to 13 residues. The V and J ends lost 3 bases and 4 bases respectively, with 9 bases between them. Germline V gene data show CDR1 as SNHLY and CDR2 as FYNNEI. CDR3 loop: CASSEEAAYGYTF. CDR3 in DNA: TGTGCCAGCAGTGAGGAGGCTGCCTATGGCTACACCTTC.

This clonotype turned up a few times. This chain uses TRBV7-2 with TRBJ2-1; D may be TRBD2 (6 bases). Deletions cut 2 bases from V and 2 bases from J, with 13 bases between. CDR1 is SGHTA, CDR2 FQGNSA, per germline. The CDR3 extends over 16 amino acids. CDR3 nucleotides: TGTGCCAGCAGCTTACTCGCGGGGCAAACCTACAATGAGCAGTTCTTC. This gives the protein CASSLLAGQTYNEQFF. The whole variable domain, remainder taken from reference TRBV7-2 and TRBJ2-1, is GAGVSQSPSNKVTEKGKDVELRCDPISGHTALYWYRQSLGQGLEFLIYFQGNSAPDKSGLPSDRFSAERTGGSVSTLTIQRTQQEDSAVYLCASSLLAGQTYNEQFFGPGTRLTVL.